The subject of this entry is one T cell receptor beta chain. Trimming took 1 base from V and 5 from J, leaving 21 bases between them. The CDR3 totals 18 residues. Germline CDR1 and CDR2: KGHDR and SFDVKD. The data were obtained in a study of early T cells in non-severe SARS-CoV-2 infection. TCRdb called the 5' RACE reads again in MiXCR, with one record for every CDR3 protein. In the table there are about 64,000 distinct CDR3 sequences, roughly a sixth of which are singletons. The sample in question was whole blood, obtained at baseline. The receptor comes from an adult who was a healthcare worker with PCR-confirmed SARS-CoV-2 infection or an uninfected control (not recorded which). The gene calls are TRBV24-1 and TRBJ2-3, with D tentatively TRBD1 or TRBD2 (6 bases each). The CDR3 spells CATSDFGFSGEAVDTQYF. Written as DNA, the CDR3 is TGTGCCACCAGTGATTTTGGATTTTCAGGGGAGGCGGTAGATACGCAGTATTTT.